The 21 T cell receptor beta chains in this list originate from one sample, sequenced in a study of blood T cell repertoires in COVID-19 (TCRdb year 2020). The protocol used for the library was the immunoSEQ multiplex PCR assay. Entries here come from immuneACCESS through TCRdb and include only in-frame sequences with V and J called. Some clones fail to appear in such tables; in the studies checked, an unresolved V gene covers under half of the shortfall, and the cause of the remainder is unknown. For this sample there are under 30,000 clones; about nine tenths appear just once. The ten biggest clones cover 9.9% of the sample. Material for sequencing was peripheral blood. These TCRs come from a human donor in a cohort sampled during active COVID-19.

The CDR3 DNA sequence: TGTGCCTGGAGTCTGGCGGGGGGGTGGGAGACCCAGTACTTC. Protein product: CAWSLAGGWETQYF. The chain has TRBV30 and TRBJ2-5, with 9 bases aligning to TRBD2. The CDR3 is made up of 14 amino acids. The V gene end was trimmed by 2 bases and the J gene end by 5 bases; junction bases not matched to a gene: 6. From germline, CDR1 is GTSNPN and CDR2 SVGIG (reference sequence).

The chain recombines TRBV5-3 with TRBJ2-7; 7 bases align to TRBD1. TRBV5-3 is an open reading frame whose function is uncertain. J lost 2 bases, V lost 4 bases, and 3 bases had no gene match. The CDR3 is made up of 13 amino acids. The CDR3 DNA follows: TGTGCCAGAAGCGCGACAGGGCCCTACGAGCAGTACTTC. Translated, it gives CARSATGPYEQYF.

V gene TRBV6-2 or TRBV6-3 combines with J gene TRBJ2-1, with a possible D match to TRBD2 (5 bases). Germline V CDR1 and CDR2: MNHEY, SVGEGT. CDR3 length equals 13 residues. The V and J ends lost 2 bases and 4 bases respectively, with 6 bases between them. The CDR3 DNA reads TGTGCCAGCAGTTACGGGGAGTACAATGAGCAGTTCTTC. Encoded protein: CASSYGEYNEQFF.

The gene calls are TRBV5-1 and TRBJ1-3; 7 bases agree with TRBD1. The CDR3 is made up of 15 amino acids. The J segment lost 4 bases and the V segment lost 2 bases, leaving 6 bases of the junction unmatched. Germline V gene sequence: CDR1 SGHRS, CDR2 YFSETQ. CDR3 sequence: CASSLSRGPGNTIYF. In nucleotides, the CDR3 is TGCGCCAGCAGCTTATCTAGGGGGCCGGGAAACACCATATATTTT.

The chain links TRBV6-8 to TRBJ2-7; a possible D gene is TRBD1 (6 bases). Looked up from germline, CDR1 is MNHGY and CDR2 is SAAAGT. V was trimmed by 6 bases and J by 4 bases, leaving 19 bases between them. The length of the CDR3 is 15 residues. The DNA for the CDR3 is TGTGCCAGCAGGAAACAGGGAAACGTTAAATACGAGCAGTACTTC. This codes for CASRKQGNVKYEQYF.

V and J are TRBV4-2 and TRBJ2-7; a weak D match, TRBD2 (6 bases). This CDR3 spans 13 amino acids. Deletions cut 4 bases from V and 3 bases from J, with 10 bases between. Germline V lookup: CDR1 LGHNA, CDR2 YNFKEQ. CDR3 loop: CASSRDFLYEQYF. The CDR3 DNA reads as TGTGCCAGCAGCCGGGACTTCCTCTACGAGCAGTACTTC.

The rearrangement joins TRBV7-9 to TRBJ1-6; possibly TRBD1 for D (5 bases). Trimming removed 3 bases at V and 9 bases at J, with 12 bases between. CDR1 is SEHNR, CDR2 FQNEAQ, per germline (reference sequence). CDR3 size: 14 residues. CDR3 nucleotides: TGTGCCAGCAGCTTGGACCAGGGCGGTTCACCCCTCCACTTT. Its translation: CASSLDQGGSPLHF.

This clone was seen a single time. This rearrangement joins TRBV9 to TRBJ1-3; TRBD1 matches at 7 bases. V lost 2 bases to trimming and J lost 0 bases; unmatched junction nucleotides: 5. Germline loops: CDR1 SGDLS, CDR2 YYNGEE. There are 16 residues in the CDR3. The CDR3 DNA reads TGTGCCAGCAGCGTTCGATGGGACAGCTCTGGAAACACCATATATTTT. It is translated as CASSVRWDSSGNTIYF.

This chain connects TRBV28 to TRBJ2-3; D gene ambiguous. This CDR3 is built from 11 residues. V was shortened by 10 bases and J by 4 bases, with 9 bases between the two germline ends. CDR1 and CDR2 from the germline V gene are MDHEN and SYDVKM. CDR3 nucleotide sequence: TGTGCCATCACGCAGGCAGATACGCAGTATTTT. It yields the protein CAITQADTQYF. Based on the CDR3 plus reference TRBV28 and TRBJ2-3, the full variable domain is DVKVTQSSRYLVKRTGEKVFLECVQDMDHENMFWYRQDPGLGLRLIYFSYDVKMKEKGDIPEGYSVSREKKERFSLILESASTNQTSMYLCAITQADTQYFGPGTRLTVL.

The V gene is TRBV7-9, the J gene TRBJ2-4; D gene unclear. Germline CDR1 is SEHNR and CDR2 is FQNEAQ (reference sequence). The germline V and J ends were trimmed by 0 bases and 3 bases, with 12 bases remaining between them. This CDR3 has 16 residues. CDR3 residues: CASSLAPPEDKNIQYF. The CDR3 DNA is TGTGCCAGCAGCTTAGCCCCCCCCGAGGACAAAAACATTCAGTACTTC.

The chain carries TRBV4-3 and TRBJ2-2; maybe TRBD2 (6 bases). The CDR3 has 15 residues. Germline CDR1 reads LGHNA; CDR2 reads YSLEER. Deletions cut 0 bases from V and 5 bases from J, with 10 bases between. The DNA for the CDR3 is TGCGCCAGCAGCCAAGAGGGGGGTCAAACCGGGGAGCTGTTTTTT. It specifies CASSQEGGQTGELFF.

V gene TRBV4-3 combines with J gene TRBJ1-3; 8 bases agree with TRBD1. Unmatched junction bases numbered 8, after V lost 3 bases and J lost 4 bases. Germline CDR1 reads LGHNA; CDR2 reads YSLEER. The CDR3 runs to 16 residues. CDR3 sequence: CASSQGTRDRGNTIYF. CDR3 DNA sequence: TGCGCCAGCAGCCAGGGGACCCGGGACAGGGGAAACACCATATATTTT.

The chain is built from TRBV6-5 and TRBJ1-2; D is possibly TRBD1 (6 bases). Germline values: CDR1 MNHEY, CDR2 SVGAGI. V lost 0 bases, J lost 4 bases, and 15 bases lay in between. The CDR3 spans 16 residues. The CDR3 DNA reads as TGTGCCAGCAGTTACTCACAAAGAGGGGGGGCCTATGGCTACACCTTC. The encoded protein is CASSYSQRGGAYGYTF.

V gene TRBV28 combines with J gene TRBJ1-6; D gene unclear. The V and J ends lost 7 bases and 9 bases respectively, with 16 bases between them. Per germline, CDR1 MDHEN and CDR2 SYDVKM. This CDR3 has 14 residues. This chain's CDR3 is CASTGPSRGSPLHF. CDR3 nucleotide sequence: TGTGCCAGCACCGGACCCTCTCGGGGTTCACCCCTCCACTTT.

The V call is TRBV4-3, the J call TRBJ1-2, with 10 bases aligning to TRBD1. This CDR3 comprises 15 residues. V dropped 2 bases and J dropped 8; count of bases not matched to a gene: 8. Germline V gene data show CDR1 as LGHNA and CDR2 as YSLEER. Here the CDR3 DNA reads TGCGCCAGCAGCCAACAGGGGGACAGGGGAGGAGGCTACACCTTC. This gives the protein CASSQQGDRGGGYTF.

This chain links TRBV10-1 with TRBJ2-7, with 7 bases fitting TRBD1. J lost 3 bases, V lost 7 bases, and 9 bases had no gene match. The germline V gene encodes CDR1 WNHNN and CDR2 SYGVQD (reference sequence). The CDR3 sequence is 14 residues long. The CDR3 loop is CASTLDRPIYEQYF. The CDR3 DNA is TGCGCCAGCACCCTGGACAGGCCTATCTACGAGCAGTACTTC.

The V and J genes are TRBV20-1 and TRBJ2-7, with D hard to call. Germline V gives CDR1 DFQATT, CDR2 SNEGSKA (reference sequence). V was clipped by 1 base and J by 7 bases, with 8 bases between them. The CDR3 sequence is 11 residues long. CDR3 coding DNA: TGCAGTGCTAGAGCCCACGGGGAGCAGTACTTC. It yields the protein CSARAHGEQYF.

A note on this clone: One junction end does not reproduce the germline sequence, and a read error may be involved. The chain joins TRBV7-7 to TRBJ2-5, with 8 bases lining up with TRBD1. Germline assignment: CDR1 SSHAT and CDR2 FNYEAQ (reference sequence). This CDR3 has 17 residues. This CDR3 is CASSQGALELGQETQYF. The CDR3 DNA reads TGTGCTAGCAGCCAGGGGGCGTTAGAGTTGGGCCAAGAGACCCAGTACTTC.

This chain connects TRBV4-1 to TRBJ2-5, with D perhaps matching TRBD1 (6 bases). The CDR3 has 16 amino acids. The V gene lost 1 base and the J gene lost 1 base, with 13 bases spanning the gap. The germline V gene encodes CDR1 MGHRA and CDR2 YSYEKL. The CDR3 DNA follows: TGCGCCAGCAGCCAAGCTCCCCCCAGGGGCCAAGAGACCCAGTACTTC. This codes for CASSQAPPRGQETQYF.

The chain employs TRBV25-1 and TRBJ1-4, with a weak D call TRBD1 (5 bases). The CDR3 has 15 amino acids. Per germline, CDR1 MGHDK and CDR2 SYGVNS. Trimming took 3 bases from V and 5 from J, leaving 13 bases between them. In DNA, the CDR3 is TGTGCCAGCAGTGACGGGGGACCCATAAATGAAAAACTGTTTTTT. Encoded protein: CASSDGGPINEKLFF.

The chain has TRBV7-2 and TRBJ1-5; D remains unclear. The CDR3 is 14 residues long. CDR1 is SGHTA and CDR2 is FQGNSA in the germline V gene. V was clipped by 1 base and J by 7 bases, with 11 bases between them. CDR3 protein: CASSLGGYLQPQHF. CDR3 nucleotides: TGTGCCAGCAGCTTAGGAGGTTACCTCCAGCCCCAGCATTTT.